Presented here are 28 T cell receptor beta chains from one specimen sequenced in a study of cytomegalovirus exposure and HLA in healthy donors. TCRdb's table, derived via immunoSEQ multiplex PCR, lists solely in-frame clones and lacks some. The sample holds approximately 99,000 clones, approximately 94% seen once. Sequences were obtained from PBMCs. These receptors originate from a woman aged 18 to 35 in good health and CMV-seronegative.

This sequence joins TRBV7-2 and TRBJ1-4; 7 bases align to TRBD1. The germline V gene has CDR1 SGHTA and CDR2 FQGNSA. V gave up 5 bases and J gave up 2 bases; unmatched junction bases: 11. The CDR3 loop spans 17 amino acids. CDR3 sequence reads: CASSTRVGGATNEKLFF. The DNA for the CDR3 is TGTGCCAGCAGCACCCGTGTAGGGGGCGCGACTAATGAAAAACTGTTTTTT.

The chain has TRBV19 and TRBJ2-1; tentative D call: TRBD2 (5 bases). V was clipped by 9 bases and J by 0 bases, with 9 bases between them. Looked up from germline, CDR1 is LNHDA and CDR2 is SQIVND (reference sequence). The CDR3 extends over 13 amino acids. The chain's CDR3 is CASSGSSYNEQFF. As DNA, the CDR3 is TGTGCCAGCAGCGGCAGCTCCTACAATGAGCAGTTCTTC.

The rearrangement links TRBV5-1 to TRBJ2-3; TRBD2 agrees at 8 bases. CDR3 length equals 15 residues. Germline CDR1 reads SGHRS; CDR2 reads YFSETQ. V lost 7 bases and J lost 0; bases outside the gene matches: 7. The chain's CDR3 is CASGGGRPSTDTQYF. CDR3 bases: TGCGCCAGCGGCGGGGGGCGCCCAAGCACAGATACGCAGTATTTT.

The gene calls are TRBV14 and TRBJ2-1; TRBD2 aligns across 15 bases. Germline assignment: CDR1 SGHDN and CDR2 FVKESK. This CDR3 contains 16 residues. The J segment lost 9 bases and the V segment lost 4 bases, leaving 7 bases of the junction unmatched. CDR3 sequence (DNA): TGTGCCAGCAGCCTTGGACTAGCGGGGGGGCAGGTTGAGCAGTTCTTC. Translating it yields CASSLGLAGGQVEQFF. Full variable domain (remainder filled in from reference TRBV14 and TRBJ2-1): EAGVTQFPSHSVIEKGQTVTLRCDPISGHDNLYWYRRVMGKEIKFLLHFVKESKQDESGMPNNRFLAERTGGTYSTLKVQPAELEDSGVYFCASSLGLAGGQVEQFFGPGTRLTVL.

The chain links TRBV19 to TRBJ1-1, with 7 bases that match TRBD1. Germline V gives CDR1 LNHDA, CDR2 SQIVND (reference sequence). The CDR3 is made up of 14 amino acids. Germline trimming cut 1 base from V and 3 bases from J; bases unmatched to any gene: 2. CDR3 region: CASSIGQGDTEAFF. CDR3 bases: TGTGCCAGTAGTATAGGGCAGGGGGACACTGAAGCTTTCTTT.

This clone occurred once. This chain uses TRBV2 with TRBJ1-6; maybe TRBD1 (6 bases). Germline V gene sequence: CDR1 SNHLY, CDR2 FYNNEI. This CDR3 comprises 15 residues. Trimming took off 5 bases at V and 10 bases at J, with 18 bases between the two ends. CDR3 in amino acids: CASSSEAAGVSPLHF. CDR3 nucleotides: TGTGCCAGCAGTTCGGAGGCTGCAGGGGTGTCACCCCTCCACTTT.

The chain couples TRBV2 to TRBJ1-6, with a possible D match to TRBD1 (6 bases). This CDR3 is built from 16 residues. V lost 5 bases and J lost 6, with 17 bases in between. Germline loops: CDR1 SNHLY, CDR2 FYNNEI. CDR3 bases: TGTGCCAGCAGTCCTCAGGGGACGCTCGGTAATTCACCCCTCCACTTT. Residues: CASSPQGTLGNSPLHF.

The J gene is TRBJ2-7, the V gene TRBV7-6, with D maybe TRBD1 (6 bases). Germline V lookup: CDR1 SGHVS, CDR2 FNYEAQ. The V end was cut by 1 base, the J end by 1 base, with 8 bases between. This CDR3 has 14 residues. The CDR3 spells CASSLGTVSYEQYF. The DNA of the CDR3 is TGTGCCAGCAGCTTAGGGACAGTATCCTACGAGCAGTACTTC.

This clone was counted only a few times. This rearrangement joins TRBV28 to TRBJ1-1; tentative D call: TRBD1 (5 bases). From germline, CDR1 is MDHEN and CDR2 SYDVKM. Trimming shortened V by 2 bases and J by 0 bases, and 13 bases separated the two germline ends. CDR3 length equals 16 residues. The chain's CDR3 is CASSLGFGRVNTEAFF. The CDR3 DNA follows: TGTGCCAGCAGTTTAGGTTTCGGCAGGGTGAACACTGAAGCTTTCTTT.

The CDR3: CASSAGSREPQHF. The CDR3 DNA sequence: TGTGCCAGCAGTGCCGGCAGCCGGGAGCCCCAGCATTTT. The chain has TRBV2 and TRBJ1-5; D remains ambiguous. The CDR3 covers 13 residues. Germline V gene sequence: CDR1 SNHLY, CDR2 FYNNEI. With 4 bases removed from V and 8 bases from J, the gap between germline ends came to 12 bases.

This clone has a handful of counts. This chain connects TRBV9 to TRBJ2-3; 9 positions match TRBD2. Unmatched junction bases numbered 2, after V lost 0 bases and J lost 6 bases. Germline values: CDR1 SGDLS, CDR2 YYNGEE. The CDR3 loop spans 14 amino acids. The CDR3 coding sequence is TGTGCCAGCAGCGTAGCGCGGGGGGGCGATACGCAGTATTTT. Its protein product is CASSVARGGDTQYF.

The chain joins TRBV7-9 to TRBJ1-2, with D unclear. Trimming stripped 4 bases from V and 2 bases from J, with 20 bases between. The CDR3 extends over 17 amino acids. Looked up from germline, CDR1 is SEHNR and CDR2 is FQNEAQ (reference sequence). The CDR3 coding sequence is TGTGCCAGCAGCTCCAGTTGGGTAGAAGAGGGCAACTATGGCTACACCTTC. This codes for CASSSSWVEEGNYGYTF.

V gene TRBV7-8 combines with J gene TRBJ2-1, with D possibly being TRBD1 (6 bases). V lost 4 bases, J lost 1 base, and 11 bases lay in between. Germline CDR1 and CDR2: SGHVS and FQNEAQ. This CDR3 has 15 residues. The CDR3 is CASSYSGVSYNEQFF. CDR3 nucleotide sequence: TGTGCCAGCAGCTATTCAGGGGTGTCCTACAATGAGCAGTTCTTC. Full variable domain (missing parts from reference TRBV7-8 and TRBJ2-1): GAGVSQSPRYKVAKRGQDVALRCDPISGHVSLFWYQQALGQGPEFLTYFQNEAQLDKSGLPSDRFFAERPEGSVSTLKIQRTQQEDSAVYLCASSYSGVSYNEQFFGPGTRLTVL.

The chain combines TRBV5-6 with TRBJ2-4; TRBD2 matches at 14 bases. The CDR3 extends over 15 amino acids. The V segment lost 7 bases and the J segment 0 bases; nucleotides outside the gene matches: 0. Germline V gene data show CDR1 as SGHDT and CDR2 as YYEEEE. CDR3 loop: CASGTSGGAKNIQYF. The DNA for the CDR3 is TGTGCCAGCGGGACTAGCGGGGGAGCCAAAAACATTCAGTACTTC.

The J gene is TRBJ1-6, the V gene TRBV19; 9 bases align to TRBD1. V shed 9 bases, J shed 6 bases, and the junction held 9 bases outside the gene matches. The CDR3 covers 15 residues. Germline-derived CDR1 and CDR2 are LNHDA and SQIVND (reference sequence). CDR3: CASRDPGQGNSPLHF. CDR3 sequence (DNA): TGTGCCAGCCGTGACCCGGGACAGGGTAATTCACCCCTCCACTTT. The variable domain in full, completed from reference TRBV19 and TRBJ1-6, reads DGGITQSPKYLFRKEGQNVTLSCEQNLNHDAMYWYRQDPGQGLRLIYYSQIVNDFQKGDIAEGYSVSREKKESFPLTVTSAQKNPTAFYLCASRDPGQGNSPLHFGNGTRLTVT.

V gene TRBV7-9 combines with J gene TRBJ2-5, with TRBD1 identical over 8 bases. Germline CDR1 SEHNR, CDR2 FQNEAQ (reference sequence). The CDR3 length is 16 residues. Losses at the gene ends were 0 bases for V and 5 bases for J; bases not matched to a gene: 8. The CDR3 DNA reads TGTGCCAGCAGCTTAGCGCTCGGGCAGGGGGCGGAGACCCAGTACTTC. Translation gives CASSLALGQGAETQYF.

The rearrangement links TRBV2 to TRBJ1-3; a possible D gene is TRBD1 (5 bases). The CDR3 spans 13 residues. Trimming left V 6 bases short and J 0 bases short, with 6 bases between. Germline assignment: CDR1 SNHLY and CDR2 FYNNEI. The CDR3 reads CASRGLSGNTIYF. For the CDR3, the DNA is TGTGCCAGCAGGGGGCTCTCTGGAAACACCATATATTTT.

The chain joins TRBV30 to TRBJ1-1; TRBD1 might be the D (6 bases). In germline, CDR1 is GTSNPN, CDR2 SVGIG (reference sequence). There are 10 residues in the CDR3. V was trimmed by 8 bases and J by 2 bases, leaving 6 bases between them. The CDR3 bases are TGTGCCGGGACAAACACTGAAGCTTTCTTT. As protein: CAGTNTEAFF.

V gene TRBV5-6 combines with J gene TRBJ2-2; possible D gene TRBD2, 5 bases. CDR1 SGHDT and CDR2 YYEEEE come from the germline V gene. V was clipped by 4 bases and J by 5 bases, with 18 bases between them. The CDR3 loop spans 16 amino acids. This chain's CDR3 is CASSPTPGLTTGELFF. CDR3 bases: TGTGCCAGCAGCCCAACGCCGGGATTGACAACCGGGGAGCTGTTTTTT. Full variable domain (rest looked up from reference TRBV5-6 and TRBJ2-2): DAGVTQSPTHLIKTRGQQVTLRCSPKSGHDTVSWYQQALGQGPQFIFQYYEEEERQRGNFPDRFSGHQFPNYSSELNVNALLLGDSALYLCASSPTPGLTTGELFFGEGSRLTVL.

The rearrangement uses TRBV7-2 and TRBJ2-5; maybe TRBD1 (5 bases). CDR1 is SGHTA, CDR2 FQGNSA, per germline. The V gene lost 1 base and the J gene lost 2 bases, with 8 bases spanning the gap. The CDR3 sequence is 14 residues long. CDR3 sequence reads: CASSLVREQETQYF. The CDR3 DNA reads TGTGCCAGCAGCTTAGTCAGGGAACAAGAGACCCAGTACTTC.

This CDR3 is CASSPGGTEQYF. In DNA, the CDR3 is TGTGCCAGCTCCCCCGGGGGGACCGAGCAGTACTTC. The chain joins TRBV18 to TRBJ2-7; 7 nucleotides line up with TRBD2. The CDR3 loop spans 12 amino acids. The germline V gene has CDR1 KGHSH and CDR2 LQKENI. Trimming took 6 bases from V and 6 from J; bases not matched to a gene: 5.

DNA of the CDR3: TGTGCCAGCACCGTCCAGGGACAGATCAATCAGCCCCAGCATTTT. This sequence encodes CASTVQGQINQPQHF. This sequence joins TRBV2 and TRBJ1-5, with 7 bases fitting TRBD1. Germline CDR1 SNHLY, CDR2 FYNNEI. V was clipped by 7 bases and J by 3 bases; unmatched bases: 9. The CDR3 has 15 amino acids.

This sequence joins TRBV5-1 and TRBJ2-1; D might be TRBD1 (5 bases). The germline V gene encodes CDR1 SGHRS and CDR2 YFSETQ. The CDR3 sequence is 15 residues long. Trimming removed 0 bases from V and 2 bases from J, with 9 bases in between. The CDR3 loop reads CASSLEQGTYNEQFF. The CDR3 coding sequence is TGCGCCAGCAGCTTGGAGCAGGGTACCTACAATGAGCAGTTCTTC.

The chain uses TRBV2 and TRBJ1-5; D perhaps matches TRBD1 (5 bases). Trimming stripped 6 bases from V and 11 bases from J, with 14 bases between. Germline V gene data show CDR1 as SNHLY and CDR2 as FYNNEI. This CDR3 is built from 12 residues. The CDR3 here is CASSDDSKTQHF. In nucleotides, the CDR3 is TGTGCCAGCAGCGACGACAGCAAGACCCAGCATTTT.

The CDR3 spells CASSGWTGGTEAFF. Here the CDR3 DNA reads TGTGCCAGCAGTGGGTGGACAGGGGGCACTGAAGCTTTCTTT. The rearrangement links TRBV6-1 to TRBJ1-1; 10 nucleotides agree with TRBD1. Per the germline V gene, CDR1 is MNHNS and CDR2 is SASEGT. V lost 4 bases to trimming and J lost 4 bases; unmatched junction nucleotides: 3. This CDR3 has 14 amino acids.

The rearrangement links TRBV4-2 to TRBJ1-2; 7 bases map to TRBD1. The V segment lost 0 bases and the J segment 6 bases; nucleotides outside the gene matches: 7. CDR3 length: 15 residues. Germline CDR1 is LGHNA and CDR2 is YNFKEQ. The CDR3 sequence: CASSQDGDSKNGYTF. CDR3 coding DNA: TGTGCCAGCAGCCAAGATGGGGACAGTAAAAATGGCTACACCTTC.

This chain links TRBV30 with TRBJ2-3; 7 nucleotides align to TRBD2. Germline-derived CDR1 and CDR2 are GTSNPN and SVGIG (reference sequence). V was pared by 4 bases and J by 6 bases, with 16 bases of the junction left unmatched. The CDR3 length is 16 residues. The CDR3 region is CAWTKWGGYGSDTQYF. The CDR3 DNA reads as TGTGCCTGGACAAAGTGGGGGGGATACGGCTCCGATACGCAGTATTTT.

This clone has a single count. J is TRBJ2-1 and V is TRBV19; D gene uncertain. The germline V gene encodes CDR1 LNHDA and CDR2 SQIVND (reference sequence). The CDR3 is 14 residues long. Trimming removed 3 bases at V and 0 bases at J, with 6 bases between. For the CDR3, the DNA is TGTGCCAGTAGTATTACGGGCTCCTACAATGAGCAGTTCTTC. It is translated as CASSITGSYNEQFF. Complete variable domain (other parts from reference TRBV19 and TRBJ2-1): DGGITQSPKYLFRKEGQNVTLSCEQNLNHDAMYWYRQDPGQGLRLIYYSQIVNDFQKGDIAEGYSVSREKKESFPLTVTSAQKNPTAFYLCASSITGSYNEQFFGPGTRLTVL.